The 27 T cell receptor beta chains below come from one sample, sequenced in a study of Graves' ophthalmopathy and Graves' hyperthyroidism. RNA transcripts served as template for amplifying TCR beta CDR3 sequences. The workflow started with a first-round RT-PCR run with HTBI primers and then moved on to a second-round multiplex PCR. TCRdb reprocessed the multiplex PCR reads via MiXCR and lists one record per CDR3 protein. The table has roughly 230,000 distinct CDR3 sequences, roughly 21% seen once; the top ten hold approximately 40%. The material sequenced was peripheral blood. The receptor source for this set is a woman between 50 and 59 years old with Graves' ophthalmopathy.

The rearrangement links TRBV27 to TRBJ2-7, with a weak D call TRBD2 (5 bases). CDR1 and CDR2 (germline): MNHEY, SMNVEV (reference sequence). Trimming took off 5 bases at V and 2 bases at J, with 16 bases between the two ends. The CDR3 spans 15 residues. CDR3 sequence reads: CASSPLSAVAYEQYF. In DNA form, the CDR3 reads TGTGCCAGCAGTCCCCTTTCAGCGGTTGCCTACGAGCAGTACTTC.

This clonotype was seen ten or more times. V is TRBV12-5 and J is TRBJ2-5; TRBD1 agrees at 9 bases. V shed 10 bases, J shed 3 bases, and the junction held 3 bases outside the gene matches. Per the germline V gene, CDR1 is LGHNT and CDR2 is FRNRAP. This CDR3 has 12 residues. In DNA, the CDR3 is TGTGCTACGCGGACAGGGGAAGAGACCCAGTACTTC. Protein product: CATRTGEETQYF.

The chain is built from TRBV28 and TRBJ2-5; possibly TRBD1 or TRBD2 for D (5 bases each). The CDR3 consists of 14 residues. The germline gives CDR1 MDHEN, CDR2 SYDVKM. V lost 3 bases and J 3 bases, leaving 11 bases between the germline ends. The CDR3 nucleotides are TGTGCCAGCAGTTTCGACAGCGGAAAAGAGACCCAGTACTTC. Amino acid sequence: CASSFDSGKETQYF.

This clonotype was observed many times. The CDR3 sequence is CASKSTGSAYEQYF. The CDR3 DNA reads as TGTGCCAGCAAGAGTACCGGGAGCGCCTACGAGCAGTACTTC. The chain recombines TRBV6-1 with TRBJ2-7, with TRBD2 as a possible D gene (6 bases). Germline lookup yields CDR1 MNHNS and CDR2 SASEGT. Trimming removed 7 bases at V and 2 bases at J, with 15 bases between. The CDR3 runs 14 residues.

This clonotype showed up many times. The chain carries TRBV12-3 or TRBV12-4 and TRBJ2-2, with 11 bases identical to TRBD2. The length of the CDR3 is 17 residues. Trimming cost V 6 bases and J 1 base; bases outside gene matches: 7. The CDR3 loop is CASRILAGGKNTGELFF. In nucleotides, the CDR3 is TGTGCCAGCAGGATTTTAGCGGGAGGGAAGAACACCGGGGAGCTGTTTTTT.

This clonotype was counted many times. V and J are TRBV20-1 and TRBJ1-1; D unresolved. V was cut by 6 bases and J by 4 bases, with 15 bases left in between. The CDR3 loop spans 13 amino acids. CDR1 DFQATT and CDR2 SNEGSKA come from the germline V gene (reference sequence). The CDR3 sequence: CSATDPMGTEAFF. For the CDR3, the DNA is TGCAGTGCCACGGACCCGATGGGCACTGAAGCTTTCTTT.

Many counts were recorded for this clonotype. The CDR3 sequence: CASSLWGGDPETQYF. The CDR3 DNA sequence: TGTGCCAGCAGCTTATGGGGCGGGGACCCGGAGACCCAGTACTTC. The chain has TRBV7-3 and TRBJ2-5; a weak D match, TRBD2 (6 bases). The CDR3 sequence is 15 residues long. Germline V gives CDR1 SGHTA, CDR2 FQGTGA. Trimming took 2 bases from V and 5 from J, leaving 15 bases between them.

This clonotype appeared many times. This chain connects TRBV6-2 or TRBV6-3 to TRBJ2-7; D unresolved. This CDR3 has 12 amino acids. The V gene's germline CDR1 is MNHEY and CDR2 SVGEGT. Trimming took 7 bases from V and 2 from J, leaving 9 bases between them. The chain's CDR3 is CASTPSAYEQYF. The CDR3 nucleotides read TGTGCCAGCACCCCCTCGGCCTACGAGCAGTACTTC.

This clonotype occurred many times. The chain has TRBV10-3 and TRBJ2-5; TRBD1 matches 9 bases. CDR1 is ENHRY, CDR2 SYGVKD, per germline. The CDR3 totals 13 residues. V gave up 6 bases and J gave up 5 bases; unmatched junction bases: 4. The CDR3 reads CAISRDRDETQYF. CDR3 bases: TGTGCCATCAGCCGGGACAGGGATGAGACCCAGTACTTC.

The rearrangement links TRBV18 to TRBJ2-3; D unresolved. This CDR3 spans 14 amino acids. V gave up 1 base and J gave up 3 bases, with 8 bases separating them. Germline V gene data show CDR1 as KGHSH and CDR2 as LQKENI. The CDR3 DNA follows: TGTGCCAGCTCACCACTAGCAGGAACAGATACGCAGTATTTT. Translation: CASSPLAGTDTQYF. Together with reference TRBV18 and TRBJ2-3, the CDR3 gives the full variable domain: NAGVMQNPRHLVRRRGQEARLRCSPMKGHSHVYWYRQLPEEGLKFMVYLQKENIIDESGMPKERFSAEFPKEGPSILRIQQVVRGDSAAYFCASSPLAGTDTQYFGPGTRLTVL.

This clonotype was observed a handful of times. The chain combines TRBV12-3 or TRBV12-4 with TRBJ2-2, with D tentatively TRBD2 (5 bases). The CDR3 is made up of 14 amino acids. V was shortened by 6 bases and J by 4 bases, with 12 bases between the two germline ends. DNA for the CDR3: TGTGCCAGCAGATCCCTAGGGAGCACCGGGGAGCTGTTTTTT. Translation: CASRSLGSTGELFF.

A few counts support this clonotype. CDR3 region: CASSISGHPNTEAFF. The CDR3 DNA is TGTGCCAGTAGTATAAGCGGACACCCGAACACTGAAGCTTTCTTT. This chain connects TRBV19 to TRBJ1-1, with D tentatively TRBD1 (5 bases). The CDR3 is 15 amino acids. Trimming pared 2 bases from V and 1 base from J, leaving 11 bases between. Germline values: CDR1 LNHDA, CDR2 SQIVND (reference sequence). The full variable domain, completed using reference TRBV19 and TRBJ1-1, is DGGITQSPKYLFRKEGQNVTLSCEQNLNHDAMYWYRQDPGQGLRLIYYSQIVNDFQKGDIAEGYSVSREKKESFPLTVTSAQKNPTAFYLCASSISGHPNTEAFFGQGTRLTVV.

The chain is built from TRBV20-1 and TRBJ2-7; the D is unclear. CDR3 size: 14 residues. V dropped 6 bases and J dropped 5 bases, with 20 bases sitting between them. Germline V lookup: CDR1 DFQATT, CDR2 SNEGSKA (reference sequence). CDR3 in DNA: TGCAGTGCGCCCCCGAGACCCAACGCCAACGAGCAGTACTTC. It specifies CSAPPRPNANEQYF.

The rearrangement links TRBV25-1 to TRBJ2-2, with 13 bases matching TRBD2. Per the germline V gene, CDR1 is MGHDK and CDR2 is SYGVNS. Germline trimming cut 6 bases from V and 2 bases from J; bases unmatched to any gene: 15. This CDR3 is built from 20 residues. CDR3 sequence (DNA): TGTGCCAGCAGGTCTGGGACTAGCGGGACAATACGGCAAAACACCGGGGAGCTGTTTTTT. It specifies CASRSGTSGTIRQNTGELFF.

The gene calls are TRBV6-1 and TRBJ1-1; 7 bases are a match to TRBD1. The CDR3 sequence is 14 residues long. CDR1 and CDR2 (germline): MNHNS, SASEGT. The ends lost 3 bases at V and 2 bases at J; junction bases unmatched: 3. CDR3 in amino acids: CASSDGQANTEAFF. The CDR3, as DNA: TGTGCCAGCAGTGATGGACAGGCCAACACTGAAGCTTTCTTT.

This clonotype has just a few counts. The CDR3 end shows no conserved phenylalanine or tryptophan, and so a read error is likely. The chain links TRBV6-5 to TRBJ2-5; 10 bases line up with TRBD2. J lost 5 bases, V lost 2 bases, and 5 bases had no gene match. Germline CDR1 and CDR2: MNHEY and SVGAGI. This CDR3 has 15 residues. The CDR3 coding sequence is TGTGCCAGCAGTTACCAGACTAGCGGGCATGAGACCCAGTACTCC. It encodes CASSYQTSGHETQYS.

There are many counts of this clonotype. V and J are TRBV2 and TRBJ2-7; no clear D. The CDR3 is 11 amino acids. V was trimmed by 2 bases and J by 7 bases, leaving 6 bases between them. Germline CDR1 SNHLY, CDR2 FYNNEI. Here the CDR3 reads CASSEFREQYF. The CDR3 region has the DNA TGTGCCAGCAGTGAATTCCGAGAGCAGTACTTC.

The table lists this clonotype with many counts. The J gene is TRBJ2-1, the V gene TRBV6-4, with a weak D call TRBD2 (6 bases). The CDR3 has 15 amino acids. V lost 4 bases and J lost 8, with 18 bases in between. Germline CDR1 reads MRHNA; CDR2 reads SNTAGT. The CDR3, as DNA: TGTGCCAGCAGTGCCCAGGGTGGGGGAGGCGATGAGCAGTTCTTC. Protein product: CASSAQGGGGDEQFF.

This clonotype was picked up many times. The chain has TRBV11-2 and TRBJ1-1; 7 positions agree with TRBD1. V shed 1 base and J 7 bases; nucleotides not matched to a gene: 12. CDR1 SGHAT and CDR2 FQNNGV come from the germline V gene. CDR3 length: 16 residues. The DNA for the CDR3 is TGTGCCAGCAGCTTAGTCGGTTGGGACAGTAAAAATGAAGCTTTCTTT. Protein: CASSLVGWDSKNEAFF. Using reference TRBV11-2 and TRBJ1-1 for the parts outside the CDR3, the full variable domain is EAGVAQSPRYKIIEKRQSVAFWCNPISGHATLYWYQQILGQGPKLLIQFQNNGVVDDSQLPKDRFSAERLKGVDSTLKIQPAKLEDSAVYLCASSLVGWDSKNEAFFGQGTRLTVV.

This sequence joins TRBV10-3 and TRBJ2-2, with D unresolved. The germline V gene has CDR1 ENHRY and CDR2 SYGVKD. The CDR3 length is 12 residues. V dropped 5 bases and J dropped 5 bases, with 6 bases sitting between them. The CDR3 nucleotides are TGTGCCATCAGTTTTGGGACCGGGGAGCTGTTTTTT. Translating gives CAISFGTGELFF.

The chain employs TRBV28 and TRBJ2-2; D is ambiguous. The CDR3 loop spans 15 amino acids. Germline lookup yields CDR1 MDHEN and CDR2 SYDVKM. Trimming shortened V by 3 bases and J by 4 bases, and 12 bases separated the two germline ends. The CDR3 region is CASSFSTLLTGELFF. The CDR3 DNA reads TGTGCCAGCAGTTTCTCGACTCTTCTCACCGGGGAGCTGTTTTTT.

This clonotype was observed at least ten times. CDR3 protein: CSVLGFEQYF. The CDR3 nucleotides are TGCAGCGTCTTGGGGTTCGAGCAGTACTTC. This sequence joins TRBV20-1 and TRBJ2-7, with unresolved D. CDR3 length equals 10 residues. Germline CDR1 reads DFQATT; CDR2 reads SNEGSKA (reference sequence).

The V and J genes are TRBV18 and TRBJ1-1; 10 nucleotides line up with TRBD1. V gave up 5 bases and J gave up 5 bases; unmatched junction bases: 11. The CDR3 is made up of 16 amino acids. CDR1 is KGHSH, CDR2 LQKENI, per germline. CDR3 amino acids: CASSTLRQGAGTEAFF. The CDR3 coding sequence is TGTGCCAGCTCAACCCTTCGACAGGGGGCAGGGACTGAAGCTTTCTTT.

This clonotype was observed many times. The rearrangement links TRBV28 to TRBJ2-5; no clear D. Trimming cost V 0 bases and J 9 bases, with 8 bases left between them. CDR3 size: 12 residues. In germline, CDR1 is MDHEN, CDR2 SYDVKM. The CDR3 DNA reads TGTGCCAGCAGTTTATGGTACGCTCCCCAGTACTTC. This gives the protein CASSLWYAPQYF.

To note about this clonotype: This could be a read error, since a much larger clone is one nucleotide away. The chain couples TRBV19 to TRBJ1-1; D unresolved. From germline, CDR1 is LNHDA and CDR2 SQIVND (reference sequence). Trimming pared 5 bases from V and 7 bases from J, leaving 8 bases between. The CDR3 is 11 residues long. The chain's CDR3 is CASSVTDEAFF. The CDR3 DNA is TGTGCCAGTAGTGTCACGGATGAAGCTTTCTTT.

This clonotype was observed at least ten times. The J gene is TRBJ2-7, the V gene TRBV4-1; the match to TRBD2 covers 9 bases. This CDR3 contains 14 residues. Per germline, CDR1 MGHRA and CDR2 YSYEKL. V gave up 3 bases and J gave up 2 bases; unmatched junction bases: 2. CDR3 residues: CASSHSGSAYEQYF. The CDR3, as DNA: TGCGCCAGCAGCCATAGCGGGAGTGCCTACGAGCAGTACTTC.

This clonotype came up many times. The chain joins TRBV6-1 to TRBJ2-7; D unclear. This CDR3 is 11 amino acids long. V gave up 8 bases and J gave up 3 bases, with 8 bases separating them. Germline assignment: CDR1 MNHNS and CDR2 SASEGT. The CDR3, as DNA: TGTGCCAGCTCACCCCTCTACGAGCAGTACTTC. It translates to CASSPLYEQYF.